The T cell receptor (beta chain) under discussion was sequenced for a study of T cell clonality in common variable immunodeficiency (dated by TCRdb to the mid-2010s). Summary of the overall study and its limitations: Correlations between repertoire features and clinical complications were limited by patient heterogeneity within the CVID cohort. Fewer deletions and N-nucleotide insertions were reportedly observed in CVID TCRbeta sequences, and highly modified clones with 13 or more V deletions were reportedly absent from CVID TCRbeta sequences. TCRbeta clonality was higher in CVID subjects than in healthy controls (t-test p = 0.018), and the increase was most characteristic of about a third of subjects. Fewer TCRbeta clones were shared among CVID subjects than among healthy controls (p < 0.0001). Even though DNA input was equal, the average per sample came to some 82,000 unique sequences for controls compared with around 32,000 for CVID samples. According to the authors, finding the cause of the higher clonality in CVID would require sequencing the repertoires of T cell subpopulations.

The CDR1 and CDR2 encoded by the germline V gene are SGHTA and FQGNSA. The CDR3 holds 13 amino acids from the cysteine to the phenylalanine. The DNA has 30 bases, all within the CDR3, and is read from base 1. V is clipped by 5 bases and J by 6 bases, and the sequence between their germline boundaries is 14 bases long. For sequencing, equivalent amounts of genomic DNA were input from CVID and control samples. For every sample, a 60 bp segment covering the rearranged TCRbeta CDR3 region was amplified and then sequenced. The immunoSEQ assay, a bias-corrected multiplex PCR combined with high-throughput sequencing, was used to amplify TCRbeta. In the source study's methods: Each unique nucleotide sequence was treated as a clone and annotated with V, D and J genes, copy number and frequency. Sequences were labeled productive if in frame, and non-productive if out of frame or containing stop codons. As previously described, clonality was calculated on the basis of Shannon's entropy. The predicted amino acid sequences of productive clones were used to derive mean CDR3 Kyte-Doolittle hydropathy. Hierarchical clustering of scaled V gene usage was performed with the R hclust function using Manhattan distance and complete linkage. Sharing of clones by CDR3 amino acid sequence was evaluated by resampling 12 repertoires per group over 100 rounds. The repertoires were screened for approximately 72 published EBV-specific TCRbeta sequences and a few hundred published CMV-specific TCRbeta sequences. Two CVID samples yielding fewer than 10,000 sequences were excluded from analysis, leaving fewer than 50 CVID repertoires. In TCRdb, the immuneACCESS table is reduced to in-frame sequences with V and J assigned. These tables do not hold every clone; where another copy was compared, an unresolved V gene accounts for under half, and the others remain unexplained. V and J calls and clone size are those listed in that table; D and trimming were worked out from the DNA. In this sample the table shows roughly 79,000 clones, and no singletons are among them. The ten largest make up approximately 0.8% of the sample.

Most CVID patients and most healthy controls were of Caucasian heritage. From each donor, 5 to 8 ml of heparinized peripheral whole blood was collected. Genomic DNA from adults with common variable immune deficiency (CVID) and from healthy adult controls was used to sequence TCRbeta CDR3 repertoires. A total of some 22 healthy adult volunteers (around 12 female and about 10 male; age range roughly 20 to 66 years, mean age approximately 34) were included in the control group. Diluted blood was density-centrifuged over Hypaque 1077 or Ficoll-Paque to isolate peripheral blood mononuclear cells. Genomic DNA was extracted from unsorted mononuclear cells by Qiagen column purification or by a centrifugation-based method. This clone has ten or more counts. It lacks a known antigen. The CDR3 end lies 3 residues beyond the end of the read and is filled in from the germline J gene.

The clonotype comes from a person aged 18 to 75 in good health. The sequence links TRBV7-2 to TRBJ2-7, with TRBD1 as a weak D call on 7 bases. Sequenced: peripheral blood mononuclear cells. Incomplete CDR3 DNA: TGTGCCAGCAGCGCGGGACAGACCTCCGAG. It is translated as CASSAGQTSE. The entire CDR3 reads CASSAGQTSEQYF.